The entry that follows covers one TCR beta chain sequence. This sample was included in a study of T cell changes during pregnancy in multiple sclerosis. Measured with immunoSEQ multiplex PCR; TCRdb has only the in-frame clones, and not every one. Here the sample spans around 65,000 clones, nearly 90% being singletons. The CDR3 totals 14 residues. CDR1 is MNHNS and CDR2 is SASEGT in the germline V gene. V dropped 5 bases and J dropped 0 bases, with 5 bases sitting between them. V and J are TRBV6-1 and TRBJ2-6; D unresolved. This sequence was found in a female donor with multiple sclerosis, enrolled in a pregnancy study. Specimen: peripheral blood, collected in the first trimester of pregnancy. The CDR3 loop is CASSPVSGANVLTF. The CDR3 DNA reads as TGTGCCAGCAGTCCAGTCTCTGGGGCCAACGTCCTGACTTTC.